This entry features one T cell receptor beta chain sequence. A sample-barcoded 5' primer and a J-beta primer mix were used in a second PCR of roughly 7 to 12 cycles. TCRdb reprocessed the 5' RACE reads via MiXCR and lists one record per CDR3 protein. The sample yields 550,000 to 700,000 distinct CDR3 sequences, 27% seen once. V was shortened by 5 bases and J by 2 bases, with 20 bases between the two germline ends. The CDR3 length is 17 residues. In germline, CDR1 is SGHAT, CDR2 FQNNGV. This entry is derived from a study of blood T cells in healthy people across ages. This clonotype was sampled from a woman between 65 and 79 years old in good health. The chain carries TRBV11-2 and TRBJ2-3, with a weak D call TRBD2 (6 bases). Source material: blood. DNA of the CDR3: TGTGCCAGCAGCCCATCCCCGAGCGGGTTATACACAGATACGCAGTATTTT. The encoded protein is CASSPSPSGLYTDTQYF. The whole variable domain, filled in from reference TRBV11-2 and TRBJ2-3, reads EAGVAQSPRYKIIEKRQSVAFWCNPISGHATLYWYQQILGQGPKLLIQFQNNGVVDDSQLPKDRFSAERLKGVDSTLKIQPAKLEDSAVYLCASSPSPSGLYTDTQYFGPGTRLTVL.